This TCR beta chain emerged from a study of post-analysis software for immune sequencing data. Unique-molecular-identifier-tagged TCR beta cDNA libraries were used. TCRdb reprocessed the PCR reads via MiXCR and lists one record per CDR3 protein. This table has some 690,000 distinct CDR3 sequences, around 64% appearing once. The study, taken as a whole, reports: With TRBV5-6, TRBV5-1 and TRBV20-1 included, about five TRBV segments were more frequent in patients than in controls. By F measure, samples from a shared preparation batch strongly co-clustered.

The CDR3 runs 13 residues. Germline CDR1 MNHEY, CDR2 SVGEGT. This clonotype was picked up one time. Its antigen is undetermined. At one boundary the junction diverges from the germline segment, which might be a read error. The receptor was derived from a girl aged 2-10 years with multiple sclerosis. Source material: blood. The J gene is TRBJ1-5, the V gene TRBV6-2 or TRBV6-3; D is ambiguous. CDR3 sequence: CASNEDRAQLQHF. CDR3 DNA: TGTGCCAGCAACGAAGATAGGGCTCAGCTCCAGCATTTT.